This T cell receptor beta chain was recovered during a study of radiation and T cells in renal cell carcinoma. Turning to the study itself: Nephrectomy followed 15 Gy stereotactic body radiation by 4 weeks.

Here immunoSEQ multiplex PCR was the method, and the copy in TCRdb shows in-frame clones only, minus some. This table has roughly 100,000 clones, 70% to 85% appearing once. Time point noted: baseline pretreatment blood. Treatment meaning: 15 Gy SBRT to primary tumor, nephrectomy 4 weeks later. The germline gives CDR1 LNHDA, CDR2 SQIVND (reference sequence). The CDR3 is made up of 16 amino acids. With 5 bases clipped from V and 2 bases from J, the junction kept 5 bases outside the gene matches. As regards this clone: The target antigen is unknown.

General study points: Pretreatment tumor biopsies were lacking, so baseline clonotypes are unknown.

This receptor was taken from a man in his sixties with renal cell carcinoma. The source was blood, collected from a patient whose treatment included radiotherapy and nephrectomy. The genes are TRBV19 and TRBJ1-5, with TRBD1 identical over 11 bases. CDR3 sequence reads: CASSWTGGEGNQPQHF. The CDR3 bases are TGTGCCAGTAGTTGGACAGGGGGCGAGGGCAATCAGCCCCAGCATTTT. The whole variable domain, remainder taken from reference TRBV19 and TRBJ1-5, is DGGITQSPKYLFRKEGQNVTLSCEQNLNHDAMYWYRQDPGQGLRLIYYSQIVNDFQKGDIAEGYSVSREKKESFPLTVTSAQKNPTAFYLCASSWTGGEGNQPQHFGDGTRLSIL.